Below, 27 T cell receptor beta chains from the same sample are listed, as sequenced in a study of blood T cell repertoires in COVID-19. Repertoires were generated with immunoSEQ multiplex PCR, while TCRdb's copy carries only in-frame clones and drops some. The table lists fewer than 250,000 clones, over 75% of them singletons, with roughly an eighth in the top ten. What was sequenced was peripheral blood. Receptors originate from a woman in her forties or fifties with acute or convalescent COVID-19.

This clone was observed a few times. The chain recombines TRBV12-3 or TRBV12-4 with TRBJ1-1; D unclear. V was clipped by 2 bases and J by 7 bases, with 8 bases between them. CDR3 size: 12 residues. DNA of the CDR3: TGTGCCAGCAGTTTATCCAGTTATGAAGCTTTCTTT. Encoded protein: CASSLSSYEAFF.

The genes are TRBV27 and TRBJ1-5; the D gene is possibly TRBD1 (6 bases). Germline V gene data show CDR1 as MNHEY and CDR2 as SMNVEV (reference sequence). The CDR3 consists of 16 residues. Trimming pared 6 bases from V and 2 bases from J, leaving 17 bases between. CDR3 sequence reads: CASRRTARSGNQPQHF. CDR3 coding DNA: TGTGCCAGCAGGAGGACAGCGCGGAGTGGCAATCAGCCCCAGCATTTT.

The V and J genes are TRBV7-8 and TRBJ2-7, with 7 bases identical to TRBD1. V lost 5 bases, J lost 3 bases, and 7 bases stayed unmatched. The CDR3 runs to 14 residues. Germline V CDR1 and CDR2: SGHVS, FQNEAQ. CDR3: CASSQGTVYYEQYF. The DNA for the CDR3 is TGTGCCAGCAGCCAGGGGACAGTTTACTACGAGCAGTACTTC.

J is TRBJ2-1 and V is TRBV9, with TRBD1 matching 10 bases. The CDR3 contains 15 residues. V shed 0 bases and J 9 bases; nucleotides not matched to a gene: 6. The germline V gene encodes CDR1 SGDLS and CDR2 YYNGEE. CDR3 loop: CASSVGQGARSEQFF. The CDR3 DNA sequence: TGTGCCAGCAGCGTAGGACAGGGGGCGCGTAGTGAGCAGTTCTTC.

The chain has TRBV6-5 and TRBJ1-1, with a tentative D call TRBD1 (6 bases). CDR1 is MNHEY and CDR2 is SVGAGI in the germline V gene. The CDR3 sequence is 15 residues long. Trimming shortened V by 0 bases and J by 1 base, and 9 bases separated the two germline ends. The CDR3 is CASSYSNRANTEAFF. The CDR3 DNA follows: TGTGCCAGCAGTTACTCCAACAGGGCGAACACTGAAGCTTTCTTT.

CDR3 sequence (DNA): TGTGCCAGCAGCTCGCCCACAGGGCTCCCTGAAGCTTTCTTT. Protein product: CASSSPTGLPEAFF. The rearrangement links TRBV3-1 (or the pseudogene TRBV3-2) to TRBJ1-1; D perhaps matches TRBD1 (6 bases). With 5 bases removed from V and 6 bases from J, the gap between germline ends came to 16 bases. CDR1 and CDR2 from the germline V gene are LGHDT and YNNKEL (reference sequence). CDR3 length: 14 amino acids.

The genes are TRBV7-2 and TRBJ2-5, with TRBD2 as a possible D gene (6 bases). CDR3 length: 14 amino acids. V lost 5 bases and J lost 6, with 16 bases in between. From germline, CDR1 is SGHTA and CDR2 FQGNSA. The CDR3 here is CASSVDKGRKTQYF. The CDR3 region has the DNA TGTGCCAGCAGCGTGGACAAGGGGAGGAAGACCCAGTACTTC.

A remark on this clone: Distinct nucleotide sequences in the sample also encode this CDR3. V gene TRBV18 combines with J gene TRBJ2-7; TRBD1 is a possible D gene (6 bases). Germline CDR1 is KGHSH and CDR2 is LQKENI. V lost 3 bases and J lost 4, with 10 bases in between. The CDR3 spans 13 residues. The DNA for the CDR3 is TGTGCCAGCTCACCCGGGACATCATACGAGCAGTACTTC. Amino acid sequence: CASSPGTSYEQYF.

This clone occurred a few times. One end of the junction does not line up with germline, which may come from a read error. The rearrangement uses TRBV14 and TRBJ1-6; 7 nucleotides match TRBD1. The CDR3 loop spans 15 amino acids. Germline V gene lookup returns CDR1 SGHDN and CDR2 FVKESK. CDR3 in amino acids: CASSKDREGHSPLHF. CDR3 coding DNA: TGTGCCAGCAGCAAAGACAGGGAGGGCCACTCACCCCTCCACTTT.

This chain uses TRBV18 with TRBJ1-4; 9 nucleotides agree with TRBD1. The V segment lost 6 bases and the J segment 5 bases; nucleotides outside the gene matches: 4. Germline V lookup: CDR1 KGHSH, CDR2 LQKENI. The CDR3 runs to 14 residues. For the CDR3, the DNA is TGTGCCAGCTCCCAAGGACAGGGGAATGAAAAACTGTTTTTT. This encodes CASSQGQGNEKLFF.

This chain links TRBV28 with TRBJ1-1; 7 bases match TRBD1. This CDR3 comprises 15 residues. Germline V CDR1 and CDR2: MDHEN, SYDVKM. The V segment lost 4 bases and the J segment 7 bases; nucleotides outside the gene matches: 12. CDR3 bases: TGTGCCAGCAGTTCTCCGACAGGGCCCTTAGGTGAAGCTTTCTTT. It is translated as CASSSPTGPLGEAFF.

For the CDR3, the DNA is TGTGCCAGCAGTTACACTATGACAGGGGGCTACGAGCAGTACTTC. Its protein product is CASSYTMTGGYEQYF. J is TRBJ2-7 and V is TRBV6-6; 9 bases are shared with TRBD1. CDR1 is MNHNY, CDR2 SVGAGI, per germline (reference sequence). The CDR3 is 15 residues long. V was clipped by 2 bases and J by 3 bases; unmatched bases: 5.

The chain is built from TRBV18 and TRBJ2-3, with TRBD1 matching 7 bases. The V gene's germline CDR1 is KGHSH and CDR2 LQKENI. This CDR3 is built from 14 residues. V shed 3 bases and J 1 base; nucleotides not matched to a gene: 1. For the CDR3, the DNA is TGTGCCAGCTCACCCGGACAGGGCACAGATACGCAGTATTTT. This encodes CASSPGQGTDTQYF.

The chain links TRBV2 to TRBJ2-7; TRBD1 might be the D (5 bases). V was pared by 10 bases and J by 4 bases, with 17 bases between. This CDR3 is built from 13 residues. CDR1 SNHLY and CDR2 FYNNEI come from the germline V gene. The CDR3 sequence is CATKTDISYEQYF. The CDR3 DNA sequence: TGTGCCACTAAGACAGATATTTCGTACGAGCAGTACTTC.

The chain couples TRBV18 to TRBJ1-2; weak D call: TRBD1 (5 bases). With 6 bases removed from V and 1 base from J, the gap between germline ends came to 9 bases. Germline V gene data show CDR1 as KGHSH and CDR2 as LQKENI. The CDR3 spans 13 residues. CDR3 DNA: TGTGCCAGCTCTACCGGGGGTAACTATGGCTACACCTTC. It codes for CASSTGGNYGYTF. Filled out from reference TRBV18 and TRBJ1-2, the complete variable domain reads NAGVMQNPRHLVRRRGQEARLRCSPMKGHSHVYWYRQLPEEGLKFMVYLQKENIIDESGMPKERFSAEFPKEGPSILRIQQVVRGDSAAYFCASSTGGNYGYTFGSGTRLTVV.

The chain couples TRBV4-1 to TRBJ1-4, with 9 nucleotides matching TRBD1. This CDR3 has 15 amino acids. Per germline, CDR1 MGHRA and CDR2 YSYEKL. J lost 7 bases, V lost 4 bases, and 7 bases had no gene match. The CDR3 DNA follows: TGCGCCAGCAGCCCCGGGGACAGGGAAGGTGAAAAACTGTTTTTT. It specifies CASSPGDREGEKLFF.

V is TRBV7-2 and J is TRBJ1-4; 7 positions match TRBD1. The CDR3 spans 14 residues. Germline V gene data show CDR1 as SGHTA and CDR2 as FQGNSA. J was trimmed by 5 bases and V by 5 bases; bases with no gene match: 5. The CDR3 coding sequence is TGTGCCAGCAGCGCAGGACAGGCGAATGAAAAACTGTTTTTT. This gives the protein CASSAGQANEKLFF.

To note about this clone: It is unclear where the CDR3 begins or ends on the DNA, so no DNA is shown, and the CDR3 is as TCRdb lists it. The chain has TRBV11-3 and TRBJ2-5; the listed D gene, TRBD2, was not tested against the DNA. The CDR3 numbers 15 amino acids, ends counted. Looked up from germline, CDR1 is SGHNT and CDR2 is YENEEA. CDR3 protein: CASSFGPGAEETQYF.

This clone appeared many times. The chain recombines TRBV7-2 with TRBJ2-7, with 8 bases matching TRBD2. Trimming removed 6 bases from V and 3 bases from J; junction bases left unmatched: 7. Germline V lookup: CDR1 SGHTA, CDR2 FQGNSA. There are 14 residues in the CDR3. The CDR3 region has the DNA TGTGCCAGCAGTCCCGTAGCGGGGAGCTACGAGCAGTACTTC. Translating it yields CASSPVAGSYEQYF.

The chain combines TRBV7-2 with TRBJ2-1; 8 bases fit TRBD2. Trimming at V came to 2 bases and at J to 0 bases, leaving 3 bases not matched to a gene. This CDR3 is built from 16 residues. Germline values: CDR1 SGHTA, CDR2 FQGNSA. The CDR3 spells CASSLTSGYSYNEQFF. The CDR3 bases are TGTGCCAGCAGCTTAACTAGCGGATACTCCTACAATGAGCAGTTCTTC.

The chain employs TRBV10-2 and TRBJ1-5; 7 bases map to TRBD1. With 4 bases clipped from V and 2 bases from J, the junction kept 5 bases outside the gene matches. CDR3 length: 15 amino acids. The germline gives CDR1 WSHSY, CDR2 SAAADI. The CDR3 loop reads CASSASGGGNQPQHF. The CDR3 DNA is TGCGCCAGCAGTGCGTCAGGGGGGGGCAATCAGCCCCAGCATTTT.

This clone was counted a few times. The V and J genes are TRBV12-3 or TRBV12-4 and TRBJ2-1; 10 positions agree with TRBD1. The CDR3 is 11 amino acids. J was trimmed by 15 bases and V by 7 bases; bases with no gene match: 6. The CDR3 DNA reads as TGTGCCAGCACCCGGACAGGGGGAGTGTTCTTC. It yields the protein CASTRTGGVFF.

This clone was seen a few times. As DNA, the CDR3 is TGTGCCAGCAGCCCACAGGGCCCCGGAAACACCATATATTTT. It encodes CASSPQGPGNTIYF. The chain couples TRBV7-2 to TRBJ1-3; tentatively, D is TRBD1 (6 bases). Trimming stripped 5 bases from V and 4 bases from J, with 12 bases between. Germline CDR1 and CDR2: SGHTA and FQGNSA. The CDR3 covers 14 residues. The full variable domain, completed using reference TRBV7-2 and TRBJ1-3, is GAGVSQSPSNKVTEKGKDVELRCDPISGHTALYWYRQSLGQGLEFLIYFQGNSAPDKSGLPSDRFSAERTGGSVSTLTIQRTQQEDSAVYLCASSPQGPGNTIYFGEGSWLTVV.

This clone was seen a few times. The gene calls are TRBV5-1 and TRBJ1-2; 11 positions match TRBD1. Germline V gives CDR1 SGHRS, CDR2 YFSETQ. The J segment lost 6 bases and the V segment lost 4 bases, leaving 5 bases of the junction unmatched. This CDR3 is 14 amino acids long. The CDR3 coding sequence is TGCGCCAGCAGCAACGGACAGGGGGCGAATGGCTACACCTTC. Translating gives CASSNGQGANGYTF. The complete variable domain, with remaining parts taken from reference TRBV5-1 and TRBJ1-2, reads KAGVTQTPRYLIKTRGQQVTLSCSPISGHRSVSWYQQTPGQGLQFLFEYFSETQRNKGNFPGRFSGRQFSNSRSEMNVSTLELGDSALYLCASSNGQGANGYTFGSGTRLTVV.

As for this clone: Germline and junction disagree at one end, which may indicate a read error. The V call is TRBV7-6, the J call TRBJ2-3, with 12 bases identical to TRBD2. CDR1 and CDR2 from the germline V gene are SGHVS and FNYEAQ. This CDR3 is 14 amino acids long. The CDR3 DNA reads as TGTGCCAGCAGCCTAGCGGGGGGGACAGATACGCAGTATTTT. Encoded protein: CASSLAGGTDTQYF.

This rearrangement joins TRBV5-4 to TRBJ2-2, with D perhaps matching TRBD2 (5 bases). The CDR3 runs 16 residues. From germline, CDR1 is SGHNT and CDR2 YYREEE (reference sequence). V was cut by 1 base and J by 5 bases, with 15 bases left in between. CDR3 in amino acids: CASSLIWSGQTGELFF. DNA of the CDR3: TGTGCCAGCAGCTTGATTTGGAGCGGCCAAACCGGGGAGCTGTTTTTT.

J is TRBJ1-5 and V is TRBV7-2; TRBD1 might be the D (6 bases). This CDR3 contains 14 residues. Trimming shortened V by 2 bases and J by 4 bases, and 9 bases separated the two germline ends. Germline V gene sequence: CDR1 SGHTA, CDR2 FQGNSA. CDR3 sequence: CASSLRGGNQPQHF. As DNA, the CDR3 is TGTGCCAGCAGCTTAAGGGGGGGGAATCAGCCCCAGCATTTT.